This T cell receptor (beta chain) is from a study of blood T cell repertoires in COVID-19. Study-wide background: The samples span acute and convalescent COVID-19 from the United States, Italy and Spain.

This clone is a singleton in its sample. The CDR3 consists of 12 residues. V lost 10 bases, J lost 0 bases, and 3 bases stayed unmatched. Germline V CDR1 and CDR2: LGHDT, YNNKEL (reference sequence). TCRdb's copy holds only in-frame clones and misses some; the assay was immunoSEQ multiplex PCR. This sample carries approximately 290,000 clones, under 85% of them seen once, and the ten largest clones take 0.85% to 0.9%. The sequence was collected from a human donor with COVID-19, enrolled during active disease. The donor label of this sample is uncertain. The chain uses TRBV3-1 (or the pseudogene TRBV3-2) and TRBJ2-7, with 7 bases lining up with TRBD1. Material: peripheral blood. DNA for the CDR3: TGTGCCACCGGGGACAGCTCCTACGAGCAGTACTTC. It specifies CATGDSSYEQYF.